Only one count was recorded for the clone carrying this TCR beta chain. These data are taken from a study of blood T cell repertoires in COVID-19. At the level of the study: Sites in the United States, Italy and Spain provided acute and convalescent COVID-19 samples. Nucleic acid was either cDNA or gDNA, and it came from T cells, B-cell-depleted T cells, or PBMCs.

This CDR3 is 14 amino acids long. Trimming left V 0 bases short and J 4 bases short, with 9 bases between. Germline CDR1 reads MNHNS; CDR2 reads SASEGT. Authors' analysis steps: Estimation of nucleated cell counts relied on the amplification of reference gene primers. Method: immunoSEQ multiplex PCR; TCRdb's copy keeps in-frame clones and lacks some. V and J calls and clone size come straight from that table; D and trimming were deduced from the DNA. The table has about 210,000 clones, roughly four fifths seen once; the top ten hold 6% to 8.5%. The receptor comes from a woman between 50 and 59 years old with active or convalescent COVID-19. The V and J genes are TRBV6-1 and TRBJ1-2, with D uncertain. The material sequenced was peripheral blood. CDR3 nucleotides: TGTGCCAGCAGTGAAGCGCACAGTGCCTATGGCTACACCTTC. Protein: CASSEAHSAYGYTF.